These T cell receptor beta chains were read from a single sample in a study of T-cell reconstitution after alpha-beta-depleted transplantation in children. TCRdb called the PCR reads again in MiXCR, with one record for every CDR3 protein. The sample has about 580,000 distinct CDR3 sequences; roughly 23% are singletons. This sample comprised PBMCs, mostly from graft donor cells, obtained 360 days after TCRalphabeta/CD19-depleted stem cell transplant. Every receptor here comes from a boy under two years old who had a stem cell transplant for acute myeloid leukemia, so the T cells may come from the graft donor. Each CDR3 is given with its conserved first and last residue. D genes are given only for firm matches. Rows may omit the clone size; those that give it use once, few, many or a size class.

many,TRBJ1-1,-,TRBV29-1,TGCAGCGTGACCCTGGGGGGGCGCCGCCCTGAAGCTTTCTTT,CSVTLGGRRPEAFF
many,TRBJ2-1,TRBD2,TRBV29-1,TGCAGCGCCGCGGGGGGCTATAGGGTGCATGAGCAGTTCTTC,CSAAGGYRVHEQFF
-,TRBJ2-7,-,TRBV25-1,TGTGCCAGCACTAGGACCAACTCCTACGAGCAGTACTTC,CASTRTNSYEQYF
few,TRBJ2-3,-,TRBV25-1,TGTGCCAGCAGTGTGGAGACAGATACGCAGTATTTT,CASSVETDTQYF
-,TRBJ2-1,TRBD2,TRBV7-2,TGTGCCAGCAACCTGGGACTAAGTGTAAATGAGCAGTTCTTC,CASNLGLSVNEQFF
few,TRBJ2-1,-,TRBV28,TGTGCCAGCAGTTTCTGGCCGGAGGGATCCTACAATGAGCAGTTCTTC,CASSFWPEGSYNEQFF
-,TRBJ2-7,-,TRBV7-9,TGTGCCAGCAGCTCGGGACGGTCCTACAAGGGGACGGAGCAGTACTTC,CASSSGRSYKGTEQYF
many,TRBJ2-7,-,TRBV15,TGTGCCACCAGCAGATCCTCGGACACCTTCTCCTACGAGCAGTACTTC,CATSRSSDTFSYEQYF
-,TRBJ2-5,TRBD2,TRBV4-3,TGCGCCAGCAGCCCAGGACTAGCGGGGGGGCCGTACGTGACCCAGTACTTC,CASSPGLAGGPYVTQYF
many,TRBJ2-1,-,TRBV20-1,TGCAGTGCTACTTCCCGGGTTACCTACAATGAGCAGTTCTTC,CSATSRVTYNEQFF
-,TRBJ1-4,TRBD1,TRBV27,TGTGCCAGCAGTGAAAGGGACAGGGGGCGGACTAATGAAAAACTGTTTTTT,CASSERDRGRTNEKLFF
few,TRBJ1-1,-,TRBV20-1,TGCAGTGCTAGTTTTGGGGACGTGGCTTTCTTT,CSASFGDVAFF
-,TRBJ1-1,TRBD1,TRBV18,TGTGCCAGCGCCATACAGGGGGACACTGAAGCTTTCTTT,CASAIQGDTEAFF
-,TRBJ2-3,TRBD2,TRBV7-2,TGTGCCAGCACCCTGGGAGGGGCCCATGAGGATACGCAGTATTTT,CASTLGGAHEDTQYF
few,TRBJ2-4,TRBD1,TRBV9,TGTGCCAGCAGCGCGACAGGGGGCTGGTCCAAAAACATTCAGTACTTC,CASSATGGWSKNIQYF
-,TRBJ2-5,-,TRBV7-6,TGTGCCAGCACCCACGGAGGGCAGGGGGTCCAAGAGACCCAGTACTTC,CASTHGGQGVQETQYF
many,TRBJ2-1,-,TRBV6-6,TGTGCCAGCACCGCTCCCTTCGGAGAGCAGTTCTTC,CASTAPFGEQFF
-,TRBJ2-3,-,TRBV6-1,TGTGCCAGCAGCACGGGACCGTTGATCCAGACGCAGTATTTT,CASSTGPLIQTQYF
-,TRBJ2-3,TRBD2,TRBV9,TGTGCCAGCGACTTAGCGGGGACTAATCCTAGCACAGATACGCAGTATTTT,CASDLAGTNPSTDTQYF
many,TRBJ2-3,-,TRBV12-3/TRBV12-4,TGTGCCAGCAGCCAAGGACGGGGCACTAGCACAGATACGCAGTATTTT,CASSQGRGTSTDTQYF
-,TRBJ2-5,-,TRBV20-1,TGCAGTGCTAGAGATGGGGAAAGGGGCCAAGAGACCCAGTACTTC,CSARDGERGQETQYF
few,TRBJ2-5,-,TRBV15,TGTGCCACACGGGCGTGGGGGACGCGGGAGACCCAGTACTTC,CATRAWGTRETQYF
-,TRBJ2-7,-,TRBV18,TGTGCCAGCTCACCAATCACAGGTCTCTCCTACGAGCAGTACTTC,CASSPITGLSYEQYF
-,TRBJ1-5,-,TRBV27,TGTGCCAGCAGTTTCGAGGGGGGGCAGGATCAGCCCCAGCATTTT,CASSFEGGQDQPQHF
-,TRBJ2-6,TRBD2,TRBV20-1,TGCAGTGCTAGAGCTCTCAATCAGGGCAGGCGGGAGTCTGGGGCCAACGTCCTGACTTTC,CSARALNQGRRESGANVLTF
-,TRBJ1-4,-,TRBV15,TGTGCCACCAGCATCACGCCAGGGCGCGTTGAAAAACTGTTTTTT,CATSITPGRVEKLFF
few,TRBJ2-7,-,TRBV10-3,TGTGCCATCAGTGAGGGGCGGTACGAGCAGTACTTC,CAISEGRYEQYF
-,TRBJ2-7,TRBD2,TRBV6-2/TRBV6-3,TGTGCCAGCAGTTACCCCCTTGCTAGCGGGGACTCCTACGAGCAGTACTTC,CASSYPLASGDSYEQYF
-,TRBJ1-2,-,TRBV12-3/TRBV12-4,TGTGCCAGCAGCCCAAGGGAATATGGCTACACCTTC,CASSPREYGYTF
-,TRBJ2-1,TRBD2,TRBV5-1,TGCGCCAGCAGCAACCCTCGGACTAGCGGGGGGGCCAGGCTCTCCTACAATGAGCAGTTCTTC,CASSNPRTSGGARLSYNEQFF
-,TRBJ1-1,TRBD1,TRBV12-3/TRBV12-4,TGTGCCAGCAGATCAGGGGGAACTGAAGCTTTCTTT,CASRSGGTEAFF
-,TRBJ2-6,-,TRBV10-1,TGCGCCAGCAGGGGCAGGATCTCTGGGGCCAACGTCCTGACTTTC,CASRGRISGANVLTF
few,TRBJ1-5,-,TRBV7-7,TGTGCCAGCACCACAACGGGACTCCTTGATAGTCAGCCCCAGCATTTT,CASTTTGLLDSQPQHF
many,TRBJ2-5,-,TRBV7-2,TGTGCCAGCAGTACCGTGGAGACCCAGTACTTC,CASSTVETQYF
-,TRBJ2-1,-,TRBV20-1,TGCAGTGCTTATGGTCTCTCCTACAATGAGCAGTTCTTC,CSAYGLSYNEQFF
many,TRBJ2-1,-,TRBV20-1,TGCAGTACCGAGGGGGGGGCGCGGAGGAGTGAGCAGTTCTTC,CSTEGGARRSEQFF
many,TRBJ2-7,-,TRBV25-1,TGTGCCAGCAGCCTCGGACAGTACGAGCAGTACTTC,CASSLGQYEQYF
many,TRBJ2-1,TRBD1,TRBV6-2/TRBV6-3,TGTGCCAGCAACACACGACAGGGGGATAGGAATGAGCAGTTCTTC,CASNTRQGDRNEQFF
-,TRBJ2-6,-,TRBV15,TGTGCCACCAGCTATACACCCTCTGGGGCCAACGTCCTGACTTTC,CATSYTPSGANVLTF
-,TRBJ1-1,-,TRBV28,TGTGCCAGCAGTTTAAACCCCACTGAAGCTTTCTTT,CASSLNPTEAFF
many,TRBJ2-3,TRBD2,TRBV7-2,TGTGCCAGCAGCTCCACTAGCGGGTTCCATAGCACAGATACGCAGTATTTT,CASSSTSGFHSTDTQYF